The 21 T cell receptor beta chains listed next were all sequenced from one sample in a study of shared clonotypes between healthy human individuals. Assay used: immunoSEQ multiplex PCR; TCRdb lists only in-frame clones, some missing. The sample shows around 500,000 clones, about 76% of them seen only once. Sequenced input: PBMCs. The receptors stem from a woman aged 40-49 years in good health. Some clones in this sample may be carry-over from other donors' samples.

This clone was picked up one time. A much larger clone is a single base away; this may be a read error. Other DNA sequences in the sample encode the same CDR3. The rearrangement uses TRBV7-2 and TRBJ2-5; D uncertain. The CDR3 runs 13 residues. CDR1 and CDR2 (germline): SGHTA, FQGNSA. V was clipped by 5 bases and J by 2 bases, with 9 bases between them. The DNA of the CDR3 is TGTGCCAGCAGCCTAGTACAGCAAGAGACCCAGTACTTC. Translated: CASSLVQQETQYF.

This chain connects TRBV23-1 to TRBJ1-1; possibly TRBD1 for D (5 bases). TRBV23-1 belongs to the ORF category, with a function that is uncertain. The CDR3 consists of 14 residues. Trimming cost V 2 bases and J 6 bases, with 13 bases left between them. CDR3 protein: CASSQQNRDAEAFF. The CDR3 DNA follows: TGCGCCAGCAGTCAACAGAACCGGGACGCTGAAGCTTTCTTT.

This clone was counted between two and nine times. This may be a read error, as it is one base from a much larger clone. The CDR3 loop is CASSRGYEQYF. CDR3 nucleotide sequence: TGTGCCAGCAGTCGGGGTTACGAGCAGTACTTC. The J gene is TRBJ2-7, the V gene TRBV6-6, with D possibly being TRBD2 (5 bases). Germline V lookup: CDR1 MNHNY, CDR2 SVGAGI (reference sequence). The CDR3 sequence is 11 residues long. V gave up 5 bases and J gave up 4 bases, with 6 bases separating them.

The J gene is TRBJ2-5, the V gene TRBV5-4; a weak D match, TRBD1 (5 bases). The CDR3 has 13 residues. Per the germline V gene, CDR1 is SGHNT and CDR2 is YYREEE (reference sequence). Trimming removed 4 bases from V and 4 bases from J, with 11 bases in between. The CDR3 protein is CASSPDRGETQYF. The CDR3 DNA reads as TGTGCCAGCAGCCCCGACAGAGGAGAGACCCAGTACTTC.

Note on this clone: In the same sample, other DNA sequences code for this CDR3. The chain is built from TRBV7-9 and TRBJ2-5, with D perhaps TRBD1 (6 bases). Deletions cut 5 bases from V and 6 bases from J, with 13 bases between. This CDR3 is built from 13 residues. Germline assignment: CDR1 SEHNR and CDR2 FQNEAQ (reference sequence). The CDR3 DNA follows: TGTGCCAGCAGCCCCCAAGGGGGTAAGACCCAGTACTTC. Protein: CASSPQGGKTQYF.

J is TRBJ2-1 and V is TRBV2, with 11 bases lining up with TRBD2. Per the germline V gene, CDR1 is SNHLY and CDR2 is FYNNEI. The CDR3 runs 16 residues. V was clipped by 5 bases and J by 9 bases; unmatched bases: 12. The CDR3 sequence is CASSKGLAGGRIEQFF. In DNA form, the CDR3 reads TGTGCCAGCAGTAAGGGTCTAGCGGGAGGCAGGATTGAGCAGTTCTTC.

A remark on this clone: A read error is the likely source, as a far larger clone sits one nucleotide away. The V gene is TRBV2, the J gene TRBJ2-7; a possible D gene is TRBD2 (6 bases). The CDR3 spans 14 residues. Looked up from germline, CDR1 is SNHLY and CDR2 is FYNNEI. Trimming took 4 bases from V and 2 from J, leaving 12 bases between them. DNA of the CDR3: TGTGCCAGCAGTGTGACGGGGGAGGCCTACGAGCAGTACTTC. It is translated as CASSVTGEAYEQYF. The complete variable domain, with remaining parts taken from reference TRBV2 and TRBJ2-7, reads EPEVTQTPSHQVTQMGQEVILRCVPISNHLYFYWYRQILGQKVEFLVSFYNNEISEKSEIFDDQFSVERPDGSNFTLKIRSTKLEDSAMYFCASSVTGEAYEQYFGPGTRLTVT.

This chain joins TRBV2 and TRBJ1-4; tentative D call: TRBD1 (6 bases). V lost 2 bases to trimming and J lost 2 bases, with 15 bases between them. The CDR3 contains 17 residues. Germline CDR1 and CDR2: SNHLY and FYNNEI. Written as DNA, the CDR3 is TGTGCCAGCAGTGAAACACAGGGATTTTGGACTAATGAAAAACTGTTTTTT. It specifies CASSETQGFWTNEKLFF.

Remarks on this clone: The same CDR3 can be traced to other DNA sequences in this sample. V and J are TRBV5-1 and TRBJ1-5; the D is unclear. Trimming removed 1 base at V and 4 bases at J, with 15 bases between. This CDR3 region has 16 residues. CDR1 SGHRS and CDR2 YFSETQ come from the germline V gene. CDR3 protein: CASSLLGPGGNQPQHF. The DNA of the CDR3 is TGCGCCAGCAGCTTGTTAGGCCCAGGTGGGAATCAGCCCCAGCATTTT.

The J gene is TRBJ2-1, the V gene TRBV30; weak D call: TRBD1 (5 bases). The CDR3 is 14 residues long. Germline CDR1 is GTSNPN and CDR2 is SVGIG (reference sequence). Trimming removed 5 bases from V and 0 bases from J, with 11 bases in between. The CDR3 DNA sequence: TGTGCCTGGGGACACCTAAGCTCCTACAATGAGCAGTTCTTC. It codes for CAWGHLSSYNEQFF.

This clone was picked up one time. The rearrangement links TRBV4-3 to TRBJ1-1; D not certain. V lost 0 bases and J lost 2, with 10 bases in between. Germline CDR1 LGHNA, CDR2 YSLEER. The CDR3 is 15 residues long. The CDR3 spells CASSQEYRPNTEAFF. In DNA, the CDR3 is TGCGCCAGCAGCCAAGAGTACAGACCCAACACTGAAGCTTTCTTT.

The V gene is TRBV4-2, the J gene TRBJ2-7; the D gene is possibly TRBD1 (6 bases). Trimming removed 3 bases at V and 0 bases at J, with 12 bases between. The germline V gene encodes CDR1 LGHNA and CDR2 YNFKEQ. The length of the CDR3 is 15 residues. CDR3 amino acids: CASSHTQGGSYEQYF. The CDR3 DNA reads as TGTGCCAGCAGCCACACCCAAGGGGGCTCCTACGAGCAGTACTTC.

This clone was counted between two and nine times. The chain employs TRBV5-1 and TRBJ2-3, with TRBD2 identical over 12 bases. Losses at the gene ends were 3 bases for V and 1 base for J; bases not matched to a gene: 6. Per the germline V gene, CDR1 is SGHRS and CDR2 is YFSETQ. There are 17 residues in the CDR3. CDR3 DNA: TGCGCCAGCAGCTCCTGGACTAGCGGGATGGGCACAGATACGCAGTATTTT. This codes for CASSSWTSGMGTDTQYF.

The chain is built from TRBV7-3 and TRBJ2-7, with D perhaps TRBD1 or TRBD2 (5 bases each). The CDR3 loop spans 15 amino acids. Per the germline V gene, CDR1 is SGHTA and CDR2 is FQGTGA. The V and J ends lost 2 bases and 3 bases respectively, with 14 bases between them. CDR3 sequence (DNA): TGTGCCAGCAGCTTAGACAGTGCGGGTTACTACGAGCAGTACTTC. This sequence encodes CASSLDSAGYYEQYF.

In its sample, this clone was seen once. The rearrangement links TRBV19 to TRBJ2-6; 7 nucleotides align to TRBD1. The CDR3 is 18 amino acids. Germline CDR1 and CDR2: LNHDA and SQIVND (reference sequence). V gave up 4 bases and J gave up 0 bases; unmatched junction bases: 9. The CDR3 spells CASSTQGQAGSGANVLTF. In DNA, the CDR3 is TGTGCCAGTAGTACCCAAGGACAGGCGGGCTCTGGGGCCAACGTCCTGACTTTC.

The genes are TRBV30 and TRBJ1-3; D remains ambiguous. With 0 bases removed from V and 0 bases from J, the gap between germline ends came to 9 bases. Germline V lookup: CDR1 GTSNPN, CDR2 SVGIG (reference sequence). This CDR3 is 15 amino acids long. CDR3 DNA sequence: TGTGCCTGGAGTGTAGGACCGGTCTCTGGAAACACCATATATTTT. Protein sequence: CAWSVGPVSGNTIYF.

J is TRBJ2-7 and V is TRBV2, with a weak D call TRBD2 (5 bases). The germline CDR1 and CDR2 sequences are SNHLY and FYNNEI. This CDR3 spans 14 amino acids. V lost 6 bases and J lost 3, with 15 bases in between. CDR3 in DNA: TGTGCCAGCAGCCCCTCCGAGGGCGGCTACGAGCAGTACTTC. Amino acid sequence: CASSPSEGGYEQYF.

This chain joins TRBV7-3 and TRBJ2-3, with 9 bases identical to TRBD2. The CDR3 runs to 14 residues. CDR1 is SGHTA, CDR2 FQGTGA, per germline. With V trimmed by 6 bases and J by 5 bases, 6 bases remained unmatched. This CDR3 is CASRPAGGVDTQYF. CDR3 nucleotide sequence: TGTGCCAGCAGGCCCGCGGGAGGGGTAGATACGCAGTATTTT. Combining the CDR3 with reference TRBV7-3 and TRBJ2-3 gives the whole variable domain GAGVSQTPSNKVTEKGKYVELRCDPISGHTALYWYRQSLGQGPEFLIYFQGTGAADDSGLPNDRFFAVRPEGSVSTLKIQRTERGDSAVYLCASRPAGGVDTQYFGPGTRLTVL.

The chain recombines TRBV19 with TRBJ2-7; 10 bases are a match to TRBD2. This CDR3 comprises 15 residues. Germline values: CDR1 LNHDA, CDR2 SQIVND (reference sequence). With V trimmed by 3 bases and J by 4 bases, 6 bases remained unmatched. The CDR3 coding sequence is TGTGCCAGTAGTATTGCCCTAGCGGGAGCATACGAGCAGTACTTC. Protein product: CASSIALAGAYEQYF.

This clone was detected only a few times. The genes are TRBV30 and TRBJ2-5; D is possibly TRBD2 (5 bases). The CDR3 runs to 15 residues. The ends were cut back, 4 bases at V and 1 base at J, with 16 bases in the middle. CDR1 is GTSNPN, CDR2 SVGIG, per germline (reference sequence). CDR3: CAWTPAPGSQETQYF. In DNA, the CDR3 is TGTGCCTGGACCCCGGCCCCGGGGAGCCAAGAGACCCAGTACTTC.

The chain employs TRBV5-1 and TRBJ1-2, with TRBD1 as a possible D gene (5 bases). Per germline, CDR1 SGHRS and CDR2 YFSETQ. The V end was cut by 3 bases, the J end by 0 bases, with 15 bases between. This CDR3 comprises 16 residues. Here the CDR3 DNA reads TGCGCCAGCAGCTCGAACCCGACAGCTCCTAACTATGGCTACACCTTC. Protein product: CASSSNPTAPNYGYTF.